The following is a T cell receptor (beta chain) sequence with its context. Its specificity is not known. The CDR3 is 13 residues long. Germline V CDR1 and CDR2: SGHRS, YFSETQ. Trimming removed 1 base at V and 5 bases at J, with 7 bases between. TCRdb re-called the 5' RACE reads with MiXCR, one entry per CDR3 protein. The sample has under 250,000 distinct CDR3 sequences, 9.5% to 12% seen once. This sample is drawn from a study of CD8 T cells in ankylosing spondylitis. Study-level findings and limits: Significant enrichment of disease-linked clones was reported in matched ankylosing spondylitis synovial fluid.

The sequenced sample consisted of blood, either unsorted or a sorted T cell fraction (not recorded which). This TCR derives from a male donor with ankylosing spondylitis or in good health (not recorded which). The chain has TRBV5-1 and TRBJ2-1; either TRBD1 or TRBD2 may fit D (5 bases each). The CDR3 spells CASSLMGHNEQFF. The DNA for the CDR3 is TGCGCCAGCAGCTTGATGGGACACAATGAGCAGTTCTTC.